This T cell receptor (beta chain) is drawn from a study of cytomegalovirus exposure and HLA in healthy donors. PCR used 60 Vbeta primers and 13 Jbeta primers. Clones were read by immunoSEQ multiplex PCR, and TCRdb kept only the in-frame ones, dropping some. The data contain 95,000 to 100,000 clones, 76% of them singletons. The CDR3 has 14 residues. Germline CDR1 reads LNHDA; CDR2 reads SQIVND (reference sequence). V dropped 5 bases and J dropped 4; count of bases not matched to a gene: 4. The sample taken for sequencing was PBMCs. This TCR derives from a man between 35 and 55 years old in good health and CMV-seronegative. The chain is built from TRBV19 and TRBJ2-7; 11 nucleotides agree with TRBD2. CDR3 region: CASSATSGEYEQYF. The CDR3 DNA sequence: TGTGCCAGTAGTGCGACTAGCGGGGAATACGAGCAGTACTTC.